Shown below are 29 T cell receptor beta chains from a single sample sequenced in a study of human T cells and chemical hapten exposure. TCRdb re-called the RACE reads with MiXCR, one entry per CDR3 protein. This table holds approximately 110,000 distinct CDR3 sequences, approximately 11% found once. Stated time point: patch test 1, 2 weeks after DPC sensitization. Treatment described: therapeutic diphenylcyclopropenone sensitization with weekly scalp DPC. Sequenced material: whole blood, taken in connection with sensitization to the hapten diphenylcyclopropenone (DPC). These receptors all stem from a woman aged 40 to 49 with alopecia areata. Some clones in this sample may be carry-over from other donors' samples.

The chain recombines TRBV7-2 with TRBJ2-2, with D uncertain. Per the germline V gene, CDR1 is SGHTA and CDR2 is FQGNSA. Trimming shortened V by 5 bases and J by 2 bases, and 15 bases separated the two germline ends. The CDR3 sequence is 16 residues long. The CDR3 nucleotides are TGTGCCAGCAGCCCCCGGCTACCGCCAAACACCGGGGAGCTGTTTTTT. Its protein is CASSPRLPPNTGELFF.

This clonotype was recorded only once. The J gene is TRBJ1-1, the V gene TRBV5-4; D perhaps matches TRBD1 (5 bases). Germline V lookup: CDR1 SGHNT, CDR2 YYREEE (reference sequence). Between the trimmed V and J ends, which lost 0 bases and 10 bases, there was a span of 13 bases. The CDR3 loop spans 13 amino acids. For the CDR3, the DNA is TGTGCCAGCAGCTTGGCCGGGGGAAGTGTAGCTTTCTTT. It encodes CASSLAGGSVAFF.

At least ten counts were recorded for this clonotype. CDR3 bases: TGTGCCAGCAGTTACCAACGCTATGGCTACACCTTC. This gives the protein CASSYQRYGYTF. The gene calls are TRBV6-2 or TRBV6-3 and TRBJ1-2; D call uncertain. V lost 2 bases to trimming and J lost 4 bases, with 5 bases between them. Germline V gene sequence: CDR1 MNHEY, CDR2 SVGEGT. CDR3 length: 12 amino acids.

Remarks on this clonotype: One base away lies a much larger clone, so this may be a sequencing read error. The chain couples TRBV4-3 to TRBJ2-3; possible D gene TRBD2, 7 bases. The CDR3 contains 16 residues. CDR1 is LGHNA, CDR2 YSLEER, per germline. The CDR3 nucleotides are TGCGCCAGCAGCCAAGATCGGGGGGCAGGAGCAGATACGCAGAATTTT. This gives the protein CASSQDRGAGADTQNF.

At least ten counts were recorded for this clonotype. The V and J genes are TRBV29-1 and TRBJ1-1; D call uncertain. This CDR3 spans 10 amino acids. The germline V and J ends were trimmed by 8 bases and 1 base, with 5 bases remaining between them. CDR1 and CDR2 (germline): SQVTM, ANQGSEA. CDR3 sequence reads: CSIKNTEAFF. The CDR3 region has the DNA TGCAGCATAAAGAACACTGAAGCTTTCTTT.

The CDR3 DNA reads TGTGCCAGCAGCGAGGACAGGAACACTGAAGCTTTCTTT. Encoded protein: CASSEDRNTEAFF. The chain couples TRBV6-2 or TRBV6-3 to TRBJ1-1, with D perhaps matching TRBD1 (6 bases). The CDR3 is 13 residues long. The germline V gene encodes CDR1 MNHEY and CDR2 SVGEGT. The V gene lost 6 bases and the J gene lost 1 base, with 9 bases spanning the gap.

This clonotype occurred a few times. The rearrangement joins TRBV3-1 to TRBJ2-3; TRBD2 aligns across 10 bases. Germline V CDR1 and CDR2: LGHDT, YNNKEL (reference sequence). J lost 4 bases, V lost 4 bases, and 14 bases had no gene match. The CDR3 has 18 amino acids. This CDR3 is CASSLTGRPSGSSDTQYF. CDR3 bases: TGTGCCAGCAGCCTGACAGGGAGGCCTAGCGGGAGTTCAGATACGCAGTATTTT.

The chain has TRBV28 and TRBJ1-2; D gene ambiguous. Germline V gene sequence: CDR1 MDHEN, CDR2 SYDVKM. Trimming stripped 6 bases from V and 4 bases from J, with 15 bases between. The CDR3 contains 14 residues. CDR3 nucleotides: TGTGCCAGCAGCCTAAACGGTGAGGCCTATGGCTACACCTTC. Residues: CASSLNGEAYGYTF.

This clonotype was seen a few times. The J gene is TRBJ1-2, the V gene TRBV9, with 9 bases that match TRBD1. Germline V gene sequence: CDR1 SGDLS, CDR2 YYNGEE. CDR3 size: 15 residues. V shed 4 bases and J 4 bases; nucleotides not matched to a gene: 8. The CDR3, as DNA: TGTGCCAGCAGCCCTAACAGGGGGCGGGGCTATGGCTACACCTTC. Amino acids: CASSPNRGRGYGYTF.

This clonotype was seen only a few times. The chain has TRBV6-2 or TRBV6-3 and TRBJ2-1; 7 bases line up with TRBD1. Germline loops: CDR1 MNHEY, CDR2 SVGEGT. The CDR3 is 16 residues long. The junction had 7 bases not matched to a gene; V was cut back by 5 bases and J by 0 bases. In DNA form, the CDR3 reads TGTGCCAGCAGTGATAGGGCAGGGGGCTCCTACAATGAGCAGTTCTTC. Translation: CASSDRAGGSYNEQFF.

The chain has TRBV7-9 and TRBJ1-4; D uncertain. In germline, CDR1 is SEHNR, CDR2 FQNEAQ (reference sequence). Between the trimmed V and J ends, which lost 3 bases and 7 bases, there was a span of 12 bases. The CDR3 spans 14 residues. The CDR3 sequence: CASSFPGNREKLFF. The CDR3 DNA follows: TGTGCCAGCAGCTTCCCGGGGAATCGTGAAAAACTGTTTTTT. Looking up the rest from reference TRBV7-9 and TRBJ1-4 gives the full variable domain: DTGVSQNPRHKITKRGQNVTFRCDPISEHNRLYWYRQTLGQGPEFLTYFQNEAQLEKSRLLSDRFSAERPKGSFSTLEIQRTEQGDSAMYLCASSFPGNREKLFFGSGTQLSVL.

The chain joins TRBV19 to TRBJ2-1; the match to TRBD2 covers 10 bases. The CDR3 totals 14 residues. Per the germline V gene, CDR1 is LNHDA and CDR2 is SQIVND (reference sequence). With V trimmed by 8 bases and J by 6 bases, 7 bases remained unmatched. The CDR3 spells CASEGTSATNEQFF. The CDR3 DNA reads as TGTGCCAGTGAAGGGACTAGCGCAACCAATGAGCAGTTCTTC.

V gene TRBV5-4 combines with J gene TRBJ2-7; TRBD1 might be the D (6 bases). There are 16 residues in the CDR3. The germline gives CDR1 SGHNT, CDR2 YYREEE (reference sequence). Trimming shortened V by 0 bases and J by 0 bases, and 13 bases separated the two germline ends. The CDR3 DNA follows: TGTGCCAGCAGCTTGGCCCGGCAGGGGAGCTCCTACGAGCAGTACTTC. Its protein is CASSLARQGSSYEQYF.

This chain connects TRBV27 to TRBJ2-2, with a possible D match to TRBD1 (6 bases). Trimming pared 6 bases from V and 3 bases from J, leaving 29 bases between. CDR3 length: 20 residues. CDR1 is MNHEY and CDR2 is SMNVEV in the germline V gene (reference sequence). The CDR3 nucleotides are TGTGCCAGCAGCCGCACCCCGACTTTTATTGACGGGACACACACCGGGGAGCTGTTTTTT. Its translation is CASSRTPTFIDGTHTGELFF.

In this sample, this clonotype turned up a few times. The gene calls are TRBV12-3 or TRBV12-4 and TRBJ1-5; D not resolved. This CDR3 is built from 14 residues. Between the trimmed V and J ends, which lost 3 bases and 4 bases, there was a span of 10 bases. The CDR3 sequence: CASSFWASNQPQHF. The CDR3 nucleotides read TGTGCCAGCAGTTTTTGGGCCTCGAATCAGCCCCAGCATTTT.

The V call is TRBV20-1, the J call TRBJ2-3, with D possibly being TRBD1 (5 bases). From germline, CDR1 is DFQATT and CDR2 SNEGSKA (reference sequence). V lost 2 bases to trimming and J lost 5 bases, with 5 bases between them. CDR3 length: 11 amino acids. The CDR3 nucleotides read TGCAGTGCTAGAACAGGAGATACGCAGTATTTT. Translation gives CSARTGDTQYF.

This clonotype was recorded many times. The chain is built from TRBV9 and TRBJ2-3; unclear D gene. The CDR3 contains 15 residues. Trimming left V 0 bases short and J 2 bases short, with 10 bases between. Germline V gene lookup returns CDR1 SGDLS and CDR2 YYNGEE. The CDR3 nucleotides are TGTGCCAGCAGCGTAGAAGCAGGAGCCACAGATACGCAGTATTTT. As protein: CASSVEAGATDTQYF.

This clonotype was picked up many times. The chain couples TRBV12-3 or TRBV12-4 to TRBJ2-7; maybe TRBD2 (5 bases). The length of the CDR3 is 16 residues. V was cut by 6 bases and J by 6 bases, with 24 bases left in between. The DNA for the CDR3 is TGTGCCAGCAGGGGATCAGCCGGGCCCCGGGATGCCGAGCAGTACTTC. This codes for CASRGSAGPRDAEQYF.

This clonotype appeared many times. The chain uses TRBV6-5 and TRBJ1-5; D perhaps matches TRBD1 (5 bases). Per the germline V gene, CDR1 is MNHEY and CDR2 is SVGAGI. This CDR3 spans 17 amino acids. The V end was cut by 6 bases, the J end by 0 bases, with 18 bases between. The CDR3 nucleotides are TGTGCCAGCAGCCGGACACCCAGCAGTTATAGCAATCAGCCCCAGCATTTT. Its protein product is CASSRTPSSYSNQPQHF.

Only a few counts were recorded for this clonotype. The V and J genes are TRBV6-2 or TRBV6-3 and TRBJ1-5, with D possibly being TRBD1 (5 bases). The CDR3 is 15 amino acids. Looked up from germline, CDR1 is MNHEY and CDR2 is SVGEGT. The ends were cut back, 5 bases at V and 7 bases at J, with 18 bases in the middle. CDR3: CASSTRRGAGQPQHF. The CDR3 coding sequence is TGTGCCAGCAGTACCAGACGAGGGGCCGGGCAGCCCCAGCATTTT.

In its sample, this clonotype was seen many times. The chain joins TRBV12-3 or TRBV12-4 to TRBJ2-7, with 8 bases matching TRBD2. There are 15 residues in the CDR3. With 6 bases clipped from V and 7 bases from J, the junction kept 14 bases outside the gene matches. This CDR3 is CASSRGSGRSGEQYF. DNA for the CDR3: TGTGCCAGCAGCCGCGGCAGCGGGAGATCGGGGGAGCAGTACTTC.

This clonotype came up a few times. The chain joins TRBV12-3 or TRBV12-4 to TRBJ1-3; D perhaps matches TRBD1 (5 bases). Trimming shortened V by 9 bases and J by 0 bases, and 12 bases separated the two germline ends. This CDR3 has 14 residues. The CDR3 spells CASRGGNSGNTIYF. The CDR3, as DNA: TGTGCCAGTCGCGGGGGAAACTCTGGAAACACCATATATTTT.

V gene TRBV29-1 combines with J gene TRBJ2-5; the D gene is possibly TRBD1 (5 bases). The CDR3 loop spans 12 amino acids. The germline CDR1 and CDR2 sequences are SQVTM and ANQGSEA. V was shortened by 2 bases and J by 5 bases, with 9 bases between the two germline ends. CDR3 amino acids: CSVELGRETQYF. CDR3 DNA sequence: TGCAGCGTTGAATTGGGGCGGGAGACCCAGTACTTC.

This clonotype was seen ten or more times. The chain carries TRBV5-6 and TRBJ1-2; D is ambiguous. The CDR3 sequence is 14 residues long. Deletions cut 0 bases from V and 6 bases from J, with 12 bases between. CDR1 and CDR2 from the germline V gene are SGHDT and YYEEEE. The CDR3 region has the DNA TGTGCCAGCAGCTTGGCCCCGGCGATAAATGGCTACACCTTC. This gives the protein CASSLAPAINGYTF.

This clonotype was observed a handful of times. The CDR3 DNA reads as TGCAGTGCTAACCCGCCGACTAGCGGCTCCTACAATGAGCAGTTCTTC. This translates into CSANPPTSGSYNEQFF. This sequence joins TRBV20-1 and TRBJ2-1, with TRBD2 matching 9 bases. The CDR3 consists of 16 residues. CDR1 is DFQATT and CDR2 is SNEGSKA in the germline V gene (reference sequence). V shed 4 bases, J shed 0 bases, and the junction held 7 bases outside the gene matches.

This clonotype showed up just a few times. The chain employs TRBV4-3 and TRBJ1-1, with a tentative D call TRBD1 (5 bases). Trimming removed 4 bases at V and 5 bases at J, with 17 bases between. CDR1 is LGHNA and CDR2 is YSLEER in the germline V gene. CDR3 length: 15 residues. CDR3 sequence: CASSPRDGGWTEAFF. In DNA form, the CDR3 reads TGCGCCAGCAGCCCCCGGGACGGGGGTTGGACTGAAGCTTTCTTT.

This clonotype was seen only a few times. The gene calls are TRBV20-1 and TRBJ2-7; 9 bases align to TRBD1. This CDR3 is 15 amino acids long. V shed 3 bases and J 0 bases; nucleotides not matched to a gene: 6. Germline assignment: CDR1 DFQATT and CDR2 SNEGSKA (reference sequence). CDR3 sequence (DNA): TGCAGTGCTAGCCCAGGACAGGGGAGCTCCTACGAGCAGTACTTC. Translation: CSASPGQGSSYEQYF.

V and J are TRBV6-5 and TRBJ1-6, with TRBD1 matching 7 bases. With V trimmed by 5 bases and J by 4 bases, 11 bases remained unmatched. From germline, CDR1 is MNHEY and CDR2 SVGAGI. CDR3 size: 17 residues. The CDR3 coding sequence is TGTGCCAGCAGTCCCCGGGACAGACAAGGATATAATTCACCCCTCCACTTT. As protein: CASSPRDRQGYNSPLHF.

This chain uses TRBV4-3 with TRBJ2-7, with no clear D. The CDR3 totals 14 residues. CDR1 is LGHNA, CDR2 YSLEER, per germline. V gave up 6 bases and J gave up 0 bases, with 12 bases separating them. The CDR3 coding sequence is TGCGCCAGCAGTCCTATGGGCACCTCCTACGAGCAGTACTTC. Translation gives CASSPMGTSYEQYF.